This T cell receptor (beta chain) was sequenced during a study of control samples from healthy donors and cancer patients. The CDR3 has 15 amino acids. In germline, CDR1 is SGHVS, CDR2 FNYEAQ. Trimming cost V 3 bases and J 9 bases; bases outside gene matches: 11. Profiled with immunoSEQ multiplex PCR; TCRdb holds only in-frame clones, not every one. The table includes around 30,000 clones, about 82% detected once. The chain combines TRBV7-6 with TRBJ2-1; 7 nucleotides agree with TRBD2. Sequencing was performed on PBMCs. This sequence originates from an older woman with head and neck cancer. The CDR3 coding sequence is TGTGCCAGCAGCTTCCTGGGGAGGGAGGGCGGTGAGCAGTTCTTC. Translation: CASSFLGREGGEQFF.